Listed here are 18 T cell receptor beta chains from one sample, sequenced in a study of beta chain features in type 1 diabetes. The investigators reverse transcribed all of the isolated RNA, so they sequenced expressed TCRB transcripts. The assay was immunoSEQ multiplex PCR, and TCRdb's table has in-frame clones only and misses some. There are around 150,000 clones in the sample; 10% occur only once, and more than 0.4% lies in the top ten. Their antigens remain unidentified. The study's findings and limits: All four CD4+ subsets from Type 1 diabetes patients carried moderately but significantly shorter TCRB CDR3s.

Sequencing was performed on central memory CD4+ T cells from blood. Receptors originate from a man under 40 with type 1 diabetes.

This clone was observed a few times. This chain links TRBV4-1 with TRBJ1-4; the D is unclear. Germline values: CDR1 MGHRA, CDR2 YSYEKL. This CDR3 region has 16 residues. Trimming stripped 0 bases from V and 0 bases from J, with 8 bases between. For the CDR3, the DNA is TGCGCCAGCAGCCAAGATCGGAGACCAACTAATGAAAAACTGTTTTTT. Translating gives CASSQDRRPTNEKLFF.

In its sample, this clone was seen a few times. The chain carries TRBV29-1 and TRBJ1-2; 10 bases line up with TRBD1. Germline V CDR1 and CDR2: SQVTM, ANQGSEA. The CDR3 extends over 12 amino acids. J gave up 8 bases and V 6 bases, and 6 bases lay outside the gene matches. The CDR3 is CSVGTGAKGYTF. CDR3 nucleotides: TGCAGCGTAGGGACAGGGGCTAAAGGCTACACCTTC.

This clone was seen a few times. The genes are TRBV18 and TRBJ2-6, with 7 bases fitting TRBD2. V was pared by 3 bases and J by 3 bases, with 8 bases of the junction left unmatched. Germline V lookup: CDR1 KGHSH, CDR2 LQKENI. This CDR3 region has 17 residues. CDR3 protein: CASSPRAGADGANVLTF. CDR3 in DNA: TGTGCCAGCTCACCGAGGGCGGGAGCAGATGGGGCCAACGTCCTGACTTTC.

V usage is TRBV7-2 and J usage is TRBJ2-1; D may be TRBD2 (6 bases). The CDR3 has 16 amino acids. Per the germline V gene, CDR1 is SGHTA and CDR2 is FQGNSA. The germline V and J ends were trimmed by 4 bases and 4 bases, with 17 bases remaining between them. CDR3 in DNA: TGTGCCAGCAGCTCCTTTGGGGGAGGTTCGTACAATGAGCAGTTCTTC. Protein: CASSSFGGGSYNEQFF.

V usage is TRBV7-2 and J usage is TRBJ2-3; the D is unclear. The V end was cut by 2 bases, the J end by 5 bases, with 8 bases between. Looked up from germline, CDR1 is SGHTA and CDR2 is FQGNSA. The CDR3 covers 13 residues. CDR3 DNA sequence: TGTGCCAGCAGCTTACGAGGCGGAGATACGCAGTATTTT. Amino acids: CASSLRGGDTQYF.

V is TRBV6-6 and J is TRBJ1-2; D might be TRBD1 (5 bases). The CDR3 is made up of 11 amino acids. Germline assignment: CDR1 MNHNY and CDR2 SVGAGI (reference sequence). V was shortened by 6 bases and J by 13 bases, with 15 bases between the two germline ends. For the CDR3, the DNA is TGTGCCAGCAGCCAGGACCGGACACGCACCTTC. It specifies CASSQDRTRTF.

The CDR3 nucleotides read TGTGCCAGCAGCTTAGGTGTTGACAGGGTTGGCGAAAAACTGTTTTTT. Its translation is CASSLGVDRVGEKLFF. V and J are TRBV7-9 and TRBJ1-4; 7 bases align to TRBD1. The CDR3 covers 16 residues. Germline V lookup: CDR1 SEHNR, CDR2 FQNEAQ (reference sequence). V was pared by 1 base and J by 8 bases, with 10 bases of the junction left unmatched.

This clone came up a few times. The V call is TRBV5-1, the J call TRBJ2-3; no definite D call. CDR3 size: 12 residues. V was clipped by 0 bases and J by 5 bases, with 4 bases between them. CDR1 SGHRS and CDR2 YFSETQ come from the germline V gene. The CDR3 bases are TGCGCCAGCAGCTTGGGACAAGATACGCAGTATTTT. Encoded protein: CASSLGQDTQYF.

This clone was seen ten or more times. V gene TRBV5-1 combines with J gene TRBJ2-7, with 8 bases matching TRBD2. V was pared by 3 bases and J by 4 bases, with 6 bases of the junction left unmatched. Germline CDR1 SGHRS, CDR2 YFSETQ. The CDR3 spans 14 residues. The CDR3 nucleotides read TGCGCCAGCAGCTCGGGACTAGAGGGATACGAGCAGTACTTC. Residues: CASSSGLEGYEQYF.

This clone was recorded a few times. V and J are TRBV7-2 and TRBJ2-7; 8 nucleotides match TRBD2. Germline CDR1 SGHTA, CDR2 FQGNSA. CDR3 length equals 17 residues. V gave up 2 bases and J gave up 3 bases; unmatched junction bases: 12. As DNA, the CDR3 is TGTGCCAGCAGCTTAAAAAGCGGGGGTGGGGGAAACTACGAGCAGTACTTC. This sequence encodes CASSLKSGGGGNYEQYF.

In nucleotides, the CDR3 is TGTGCCAGCAGCACGGGTCTTTTCGGGAACATTCAGTACTTC. Protein sequence: CASSTGLFGNIQYF. This chain uses TRBV7-9 with TRBJ2-4, with no clear D. The V end was cut by 5 bases, the J end by 7 bases, with 15 bases between. Germline V gene data show CDR1 as SEHNR and CDR2 as FQNEAQ (reference sequence). This CDR3 comprises 14 residues.

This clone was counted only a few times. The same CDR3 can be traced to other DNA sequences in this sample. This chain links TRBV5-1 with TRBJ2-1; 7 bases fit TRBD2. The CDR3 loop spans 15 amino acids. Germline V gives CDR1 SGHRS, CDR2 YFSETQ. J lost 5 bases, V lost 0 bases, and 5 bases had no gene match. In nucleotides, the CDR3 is TGCGCCAGCAGCTTGGTGTCTAGCGGAAACAATGAGCAGTTCTTC. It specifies CASSLVSSGNNEQFF.

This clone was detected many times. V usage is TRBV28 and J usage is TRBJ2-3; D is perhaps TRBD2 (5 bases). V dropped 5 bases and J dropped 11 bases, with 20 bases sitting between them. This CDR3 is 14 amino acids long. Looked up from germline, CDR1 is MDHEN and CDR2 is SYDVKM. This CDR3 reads CASSTNPTSREQYF. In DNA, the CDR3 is TGTGCCAGCAGTACTAACCCGACTTCCCGGGAGCAGTATTTT.

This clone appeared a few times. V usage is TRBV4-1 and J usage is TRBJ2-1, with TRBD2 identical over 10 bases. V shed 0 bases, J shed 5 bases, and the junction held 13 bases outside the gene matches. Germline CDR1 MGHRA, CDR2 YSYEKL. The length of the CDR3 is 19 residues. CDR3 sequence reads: CASSQDPSGRIWGHNEQFF. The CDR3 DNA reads TGCGCCAGCAGCCAAGACCCTAGCGGGAGAATTTGGGGTCACAATGAGCAGTTCTTC.

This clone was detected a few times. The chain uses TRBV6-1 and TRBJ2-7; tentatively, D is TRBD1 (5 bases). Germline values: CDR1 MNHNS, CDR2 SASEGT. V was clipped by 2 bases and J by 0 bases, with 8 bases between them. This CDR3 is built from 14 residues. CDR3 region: CASSERQNSYEQYF. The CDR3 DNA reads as TGTGCCAGCAGTGAAAGACAGAACTCCTACGAGCAGTACTTC.

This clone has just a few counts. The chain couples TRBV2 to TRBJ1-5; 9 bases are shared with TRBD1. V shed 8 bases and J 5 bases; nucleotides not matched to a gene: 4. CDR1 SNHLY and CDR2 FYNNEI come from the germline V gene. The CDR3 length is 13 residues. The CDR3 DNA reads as TGTGCCAGCCGCCGGGACAGGGATCAGCCCCAGCATTTT. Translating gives CASRRDRDQPQHF.

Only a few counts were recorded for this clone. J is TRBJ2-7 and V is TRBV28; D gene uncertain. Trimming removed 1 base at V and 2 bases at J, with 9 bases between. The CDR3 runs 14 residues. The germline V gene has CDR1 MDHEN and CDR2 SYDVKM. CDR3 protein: CASSLSQLPYEQYF. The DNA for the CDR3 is TGTGCCAGCAGTTTATCACAGCTTCCCTACGAGCAGTACTTC.

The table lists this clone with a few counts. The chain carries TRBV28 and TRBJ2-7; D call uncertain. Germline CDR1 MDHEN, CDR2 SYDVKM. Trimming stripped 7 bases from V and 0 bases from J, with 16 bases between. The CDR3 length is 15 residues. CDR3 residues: CASKSSTQASYEQYF. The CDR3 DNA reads TGTGCCAGCAAGTCGAGTACTCAGGCCTCCTACGAGCAGTACTTC.